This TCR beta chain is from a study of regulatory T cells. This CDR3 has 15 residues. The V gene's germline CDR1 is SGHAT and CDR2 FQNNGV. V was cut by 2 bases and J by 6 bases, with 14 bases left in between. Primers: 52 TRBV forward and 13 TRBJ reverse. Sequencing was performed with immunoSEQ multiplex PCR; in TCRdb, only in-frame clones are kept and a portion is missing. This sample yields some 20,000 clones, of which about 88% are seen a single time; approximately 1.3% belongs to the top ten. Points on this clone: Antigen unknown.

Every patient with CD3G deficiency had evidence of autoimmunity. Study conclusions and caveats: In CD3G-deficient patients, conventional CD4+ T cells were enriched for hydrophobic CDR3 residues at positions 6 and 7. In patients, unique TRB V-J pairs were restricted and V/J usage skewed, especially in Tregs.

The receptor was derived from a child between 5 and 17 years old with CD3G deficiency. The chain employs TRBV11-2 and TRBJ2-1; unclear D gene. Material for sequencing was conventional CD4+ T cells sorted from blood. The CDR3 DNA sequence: TGTGCCAGCAGCTTATCGTTTAACGAGGTCAATGAGCAGTTCTTC. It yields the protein CASSLSFNEVNEQFF.